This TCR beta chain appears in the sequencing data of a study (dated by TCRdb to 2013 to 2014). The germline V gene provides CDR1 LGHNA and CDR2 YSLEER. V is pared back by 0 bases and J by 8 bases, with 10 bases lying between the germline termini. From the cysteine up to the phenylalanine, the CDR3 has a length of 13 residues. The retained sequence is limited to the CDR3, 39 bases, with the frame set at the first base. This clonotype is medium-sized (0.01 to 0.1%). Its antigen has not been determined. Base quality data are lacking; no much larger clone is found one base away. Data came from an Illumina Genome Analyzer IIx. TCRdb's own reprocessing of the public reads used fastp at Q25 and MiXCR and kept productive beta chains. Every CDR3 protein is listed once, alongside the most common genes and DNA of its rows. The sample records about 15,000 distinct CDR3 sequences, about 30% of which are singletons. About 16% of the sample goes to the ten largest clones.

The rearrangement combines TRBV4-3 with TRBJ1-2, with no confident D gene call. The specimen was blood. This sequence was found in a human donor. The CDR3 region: CASSQDRGLGYTF. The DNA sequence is TGCGCCAGCAGCCAAGATCGTGGTCTCGGCTACACCTTC.